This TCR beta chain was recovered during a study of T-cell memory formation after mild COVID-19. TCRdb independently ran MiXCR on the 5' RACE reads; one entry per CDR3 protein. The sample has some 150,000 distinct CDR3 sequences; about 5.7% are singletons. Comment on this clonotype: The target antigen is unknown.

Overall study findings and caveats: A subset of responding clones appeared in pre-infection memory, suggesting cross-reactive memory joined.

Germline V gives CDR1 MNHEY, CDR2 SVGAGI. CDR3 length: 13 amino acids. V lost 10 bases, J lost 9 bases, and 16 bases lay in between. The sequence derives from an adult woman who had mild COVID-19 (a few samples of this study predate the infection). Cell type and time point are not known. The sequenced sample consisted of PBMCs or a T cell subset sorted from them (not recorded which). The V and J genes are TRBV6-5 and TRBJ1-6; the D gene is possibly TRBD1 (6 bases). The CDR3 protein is CATGQTIISPLHF. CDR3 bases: TGTGCCACCGGACAGACAATAATTTCACCCCTCCACTTT.